The 18 T cell receptor beta chains listed next were all sequenced from one sample in a study of OX40 agonist ivuxolimab in advanced cancers. This table comes from immunoSEQ multiplex PCR, and its TCRdb copy is limited to in-frame clones, with some not included. The table has 75,000 to 90,000 clones, approximately 84% seen once. The source material was CD4+ or CD8+ T cells sorted from blood, sampled in a trial of the OX40 agonist ivuxolimab. The receptors were gathered from an adult with an advanced solid tumor such as melanoma, head and neck, liver or kidney cancer.

The chain recombines TRBV9 with TRBJ1-1; D might be TRBD1 (6 bases). V gave up 0 bases and J gave up 5 bases, with 14 bases separating them. The CDR3 spans 15 residues. In germline, CDR1 is SGDLS, CDR2 YYNGEE. The CDR3 region is CASSVDGGTGTEAFF. The CDR3 bases are TGTGCCAGCAGCGTAGACGGGGGCACGGGGACTGAAGCTTTCTTT.

The sample holds one count of this clone. The gene calls are TRBV7-3 and TRBJ2-7; TRBD2 aligns across 7 bases. Germline-derived CDR1 and CDR2 are SGHTA and FQGTGA. J gave up 2 bases and V 6 bases, and 10 bases lay outside the gene matches. CDR3 size: 15 residues. The CDR3 reads CASSPSGSSPYEQYF. The CDR3 region has the DNA TGTGCCAGCAGTCCTAGCGGTTCCTCCCCCTACGAGCAGTACTTC.

The gene calls are TRBV7-3 and TRBJ2-3; D uncertain. The CDR3 runs 13 residues. The V gene lost 3 bases and the J gene lost 3 bases, with 7 bases spanning the gap. Germline CDR1 SGHTA, CDR2 FQGTGA. The CDR3: CASSFGVTDTQYF. The CDR3 nucleotides read TGTGCCAGCAGCTTCGGTGTGACAGATACGCAGTATTTT.

The chain joins TRBV21-1 to TRBJ1-6; no check of the table's D call, TRBD1, against the DNA was made. TRBV21-1 is flagged as a pseudogene. This CDR3 comprises 19 residues. For the CDR3, the DNA is TGTGCCAGCAGCAAAGTGTATATTGGGTCAGGGGCGTATAATTCACCCCTCCACTTT. It specifies CASSKVYIGSGAYNSPLHF.

The chain recombines TRBV5-1 with TRBJ2-3; D gene uncertain. The CDR3 consists of 15 residues. Trimming shortened V by 0 bases and J by 3 bases, and 11 bases separated the two germline ends. Per germline, CDR1 SGHRS and CDR2 YFSETQ. The CDR3 region is CASSLAGGGTDTQYF. As DNA, the CDR3 is TGCGCCAGCAGCTTGGCCGGTGGTGGGACAGATACGCAGTATTTT.

This chain uses TRBV5-1 with TRBJ2-3, with a tentative D call TRBD1 (6 bases). The CDR3 totals 18 residues. Looked up from germline, CDR1 is SGHRS and CDR2 is YFSETQ. V was cut by 2 bases and J by 4 bases, with 23 bases left in between. The CDR3 DNA sequence: TGCGCCAGCAGCTTACGGCCCGTTTCAGGGGTGGGCGCAGATACGCAGTATTTT. Its translation: CASSLRPVSGVGADTQYF.

This chain links TRBV7-2 with TRBJ1-5; D is undetermined. V was trimmed by 0 bases and J by 5 bases, leaving 8 bases between them. CDR1 is SGHTA and CDR2 is FQGNSA in the germline V gene. This CDR3 has 14 amino acids. CDR3 in amino acids: CASSLAGLDQPQHF. The CDR3 coding sequence is TGTGCCAGCAGCTTAGCAGGGTTGGATCAGCCCCAGCATTTT.

V and J are TRBV10-3 and TRBJ1-5; D is undetermined. Trimming removed 2 bases from V and 6 bases from J, with 8 bases in between. This CDR3 has 13 residues. CDR1 ENHRY and CDR2 SYGVKD come from the germline V gene. The chain's CDR3 is CAISEGVSQPQHF. The CDR3 bases are TGTGCCATCAGTGAGGGCGTCAGTCAGCCCCAGCATTTT.

This chain joins TRBV7-9 and TRBJ1-6; the D gene is possibly TRBD1 (5 bases). With 5 bases removed from V and 7 bases from J, the gap between germline ends came to 12 bases. Germline loops: CDR1 SEHNR, CDR2 FQNEAQ (reference sequence). This CDR3 has 14 amino acids. The CDR3 sequence is CASSLGPLNSPLHF. The DNA for the CDR3 is TGTGCCAGCAGCCTGGGACCTTTGAATTCACCCCTCCACTTT. Full variable domain (missing parts from reference TRBV7-9 and TRBJ1-6): DTGVSQNPRHKITKRGQNVTFRCDPISEHNRLYWYRQTLGQGPEFLTYFQNEAQLEKSRLLSDRFSAERPKGSFSTLEIQRTEQGDSAMYLCASSLGPLNSPLHFGNGTRLTVT.

The gene calls are TRBV6-1 and TRBJ1-5, with D unclear. The CDR3 sequence is 14 residues long. Trimming removed 4 bases at V and 4 bases at J, with 11 bases between. Germline CDR1 reads MNHNS; CDR2 reads SASEGT. CDR3 loop: CASSGKHPNQPQHF. The CDR3 DNA reads TGTGCCAGCAGTGGAAAACATCCTAATCAGCCCCAGCATTTT.

The V call is TRBV7-9, the J call TRBJ1-2; tentative D call: TRBD1 (5 bases). The CDR3 runs 13 residues. Germline V lookup: CDR1 SEHNR, CDR2 FQNEAQ (reference sequence). Trimming removed 5 bases from V and 4 bases from J, with 11 bases in between. The CDR3 loop is CASSLRESYGYTF. CDR3 DNA: TGTGCCAGCAGCCTCAGGGAATCCTATGGCTACACCTTC.

The chain carries TRBV5-5 and TRBJ1-1; 7 nucleotides align to TRBD1. This CDR3 region has 13 residues. Germline CDR1 reads SGHKS; CDR2 reads YYEKEE (reference sequence). Germline trimming cut 2 bases from V and 4 bases from J; bases unmatched to any gene: 2. In DNA form, the CDR3 reads TGTGCCAGCAGCTTCCGGGACAGCACTGAAGCTTTCTTT. This encodes CASSFRDSTEAFF.

V gene TRBV5-1 combines with J gene TRBJ2-6; possibly TRBD1 for D (6 bases). The CDR3 runs 15 residues. V dropped 4 bases and J dropped 3 bases, with 11 bases sitting between them. Germline lookup yields CDR1 SGHRS and CDR2 YFSETQ. CDR3 DNA: TGCGCCAGCAGCCCTGCAGGGGTTGGGGCCAACGTCCTGACTTTC. It yields the protein CASSPAGVGANVLTF.

The chain combines TRBV6-5 with TRBJ1-2, with unresolved D. Germline CDR1 is MNHEY and CDR2 is SVGAGI. The CDR3 covers 13 residues. Trimming cost V 6 bases and J 8 bases, with 16 bases left between them. The CDR3 reads CASRIDGMGGYTF. The CDR3 DNA follows: TGTGCCAGCAGGATAGACGGGATGGGGGGCTACACCTTC.

This clone is a singleton in its sample. The chain carries TRBV14 and TRBJ2-7; 10 bases fit TRBD1. This CDR3 has 17 amino acids. J lost 3 bases, V lost 1 base, and 9 bases had no gene match. The germline CDR1 and CDR2 sequences are SGHDN and FVKESK. CDR3 sequence reads: CASSQAPPTGGLYEQYF. In DNA form, the CDR3 reads TGTGCCAGCAGCCAAGCCCCCCCGACAGGGGGCCTCTACGAGCAGTACTTC.

This rearrangement joins TRBV2 to TRBJ1-5; D ambiguous. The CDR3 runs to 14 residues. From germline, CDR1 is SNHLY and CDR2 FYNNEI. Trimming took 5 bases from V and 5 from J, leaving 13 bases between them. CDR3 bases: TGTGCCAGCAGTAAGGACGGGAGCTATCAGCCCCAGCATTTT. Amino acid sequence: CASSKDGSYQPQHF.

The genes are TRBV18 and TRBJ2-7; D remains unclear. Trimming removed 4 bases from V and 2 bases from J, with 12 bases in between. The germline gives CDR1 KGHSH, CDR2 LQKENI. The CDR3 length is 14 residues. CDR3 loop: CASSLGMIPYEQYF. DNA for the CDR3: TGTGCCAGCTCACTTGGGATGATACCCTACGAGCAGTACTTC.

The V and J genes are TRBV4-3 and TRBJ2-7, with TRBD2 as a possible D gene (6 bases). Germline V gives CDR1 LGHNA, CDR2 YSLEER. The V end lost 0 bases, the J end lost 4 bases, and 10 bases lay between the germline ends. This CDR3 spans 14 amino acids. CDR3: CASSQDRAGYEQYF. CDR3 DNA: TGCGCCAGCAGCCAAGATAGGGCGGGGTACGAGCAGTACTTC.